The source of this T cell receptor (beta chain) is a study of vaccination and CD4 T cells after COVID-19. At the level of the study: Six male and four female convalescents took part, two of them Hispanic.

The Oncomine TCR Beta short-read assay sequenced DNA from cultured CD4+ T cells. In TCRdb, the PCR reads were re-called with MiXCR into one record per CDR3 protein. The data contain around 13,000 distinct CDR3 sequences, roughly 21% of them singletons. Treatment described: approximately 9-day PBMC culture with coronavirus spike peptide pools or control peptides (ViraFEST assay). Via ViraFEST, peptide pools expanded antigen-specific T cells before TCR sequencing. Study-level findings and limits: Convalescent patients displayed a median roughly 90% of reactive clones emerging only post-vaccination.

About this clonotype: Its antigen is not identified.

Trimming removed 5 bases at V and 0 bases at J, with 11 bases between. CDR3 length equals 15 residues. Sequencing was carried out using cultured CD4+ T cells from blood. V gene TRBV12-3 or TRBV12-4 combines with J gene TRBJ2-4; the D is unclear. This TCR was recovered from a human donor with COVID-19. CDR3 sequence reads: CASSPRLRAKNIQYF. CDR3 sequence (DNA): TGTGCCAGCAGTCCACGACTGAGAGCCAAAAACATTCAGTACTTC.